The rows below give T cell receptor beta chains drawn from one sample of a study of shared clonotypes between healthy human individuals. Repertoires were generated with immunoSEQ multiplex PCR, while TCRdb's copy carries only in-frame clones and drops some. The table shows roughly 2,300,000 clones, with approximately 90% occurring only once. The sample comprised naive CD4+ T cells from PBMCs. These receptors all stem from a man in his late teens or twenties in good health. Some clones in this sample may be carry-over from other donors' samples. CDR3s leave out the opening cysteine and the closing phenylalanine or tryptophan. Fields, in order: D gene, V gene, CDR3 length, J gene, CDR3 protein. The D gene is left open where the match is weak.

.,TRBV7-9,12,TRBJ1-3,ASSLPQDGNTIY
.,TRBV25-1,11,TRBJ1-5,ASSESNRQPQH
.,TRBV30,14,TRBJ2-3,AWSVGAGPTTDTQY
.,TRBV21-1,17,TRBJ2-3,ASSKGGSAGDFLTDTQY
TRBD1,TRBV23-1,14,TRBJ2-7,ASSQSEGAGPYEQY
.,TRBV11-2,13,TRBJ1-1,ASSLVTGGWGEAF
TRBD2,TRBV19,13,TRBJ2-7,ASSPGLAGGDEQY
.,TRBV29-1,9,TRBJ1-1,SVEGGTEAF
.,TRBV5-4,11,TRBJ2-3,ASRAGSTDTQY
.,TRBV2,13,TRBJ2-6,ASSLQTSGANVLT
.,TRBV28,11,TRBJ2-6,ASSTSGANVLT
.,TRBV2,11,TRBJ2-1,ASSDRGNNEQF
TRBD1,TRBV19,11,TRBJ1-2,ASSTATGYGYT
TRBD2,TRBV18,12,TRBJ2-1,ASSPLTGGNEQF
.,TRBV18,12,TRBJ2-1,ASSPRRGDNEQF
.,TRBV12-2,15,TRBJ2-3,ASRTTPGLPRTDTQY